This is a list of T cell receptor beta chains from one sample in a study of cytomegalovirus exposure and HLA in healthy donors. Measured with immunoSEQ multiplex PCR; TCRdb has only the in-frame clones, and not every one. The sample comprises around 190,000 clones, around 83% of which are singletons, and roughly 0.99% rests with the top ten. The material sequenced was PBMCs. The receptors come from a woman aged 40 to 50 in good health and CMV-seronegative. Each CDR3 is given with its conserved first and last residue.

v_call cdr3_aa
TRBV7-9 CASSLGQGRLYEQYF
TRBV6-1 CASSGGSTGVGYTF
TRBV7-2 CASSRLAVSYEQYF
TRBV6-1 CASSNGANSYEQYF
TRBV27 CASSSLNQPQHF
TRBV9 CASSMGTELYTGELFF
TRBV6-5 CASSRQGSNTEAFF
TRBV28 CASSILVKEQFF
TRBV19 CASSIRGLEAFF
TRBV5-6 CASSFIGGQGEETQYF
TRBV29-1 CSVEPLAPYNEQFF
TRBV5-1 CASSLVQGFNEQFF
TRBV18 CASSPLARSLGYEQYF
TRBV6-5 CASSPRQAGELFF
TRBV7-8 CASSSGTSGNLYNEQFF
TRBV7-8 CASSLEPGAVQPQHF
TRBV4-2 CASSQDLLLLGAVTNEQYF
TRBV11-2 CASSLAGDEQYF
TRBV7-3 CASSTGGESPLHF
TRBV29-1 CSVEDLSEGEQYF
TRBV11-3 CASMRLADTGELFF
TRBV7-2 CASSGAIGSYNEQFF
TRBV11-2 CASSFGTQETQYF
TRBV5-8 CASSRGTSWYNEQFF
TRBV29-1 CSVEATGGISYNSPLHF
TRBV4-3 CASSQDLLAVSGRTDTQYF
TRBV4-3 CASSQVGRAPEAFF
TRBV13 CASSLGPPSTEAFF